This entry lists 32 T cell receptor beta chains sequenced from one sample in a study of T cell responses to AZD1222 COVID-19 vaccine. TCRdb's copy holds only in-frame clones and misses some; the assay was immunoSEQ multiplex PCR. The sample lists roughly 100,000 clones, around 90% occurring once. Material: peripheral blood, obtained on day 0 of AZD1222 vaccination. The receptors come from an adult in good health.

The chain employs TRBV2 and TRBJ2-2, with D perhaps TRBD2 (5 bases). The CDR3 spans 14 residues. V was clipped by 7 bases and J by 3 bases, with 12 bases between them. CDR1 is SNHLY and CDR2 is FYNNEI in the germline V gene. The CDR3: CASKRERDTGELFF. The DNA for the CDR3 is TGTGCCAGCAAGCGAGAGAGGGACACCGGGGAGCTGTTTTTT.

This chain links TRBV19 with TRBJ2-7; possibly TRBD1 for D (5 bases). The CDR3 runs to 12 residues. The germline V gene encodes CDR1 LNHDA and CDR2 SQIVND (reference sequence). V gave up 6 bases and J gave up 1 base, with 7 bases separating them. The CDR3 here is CASSRDSYEQYF. CDR3 sequence (DNA): TGTGCCAGTAGCAGGGATTCCTACGAGCAGTACTTC.

This chain links TRBV5-8 with TRBJ2-1, with TRBD2 matching over 12 bases. CDR1 and CDR2 (germline): SGHTS, YDEGEE. V was clipped by 0 bases and J by 8 bases; unmatched bases: 6. The CDR3 totals 16 residues. The chain's CDR3 is CASSLAASGGAHEQFF. CDR3 DNA: TGTGCCAGCAGCTTGGCGGCTAGCGGGGGGGCACATGAGCAGTTCTTC. Based on the CDR3 plus reference TRBV5-8 and TRBJ2-1, the full variable domain is EAGVTQSPTHLIKTRGQQATLRCSPISGHTSVYWYQQALGLGLQFLLWYDEGEERNRGNFPPRFSGRQFPNYSSELNVNALELEDSALYLCASSLAASGGAHEQFFGPGTRLTVL.

This sequence joins TRBV27 and TRBJ1-1, with D unresolved. The CDR3 has 13 amino acids. CDR1 is MNHEY, CDR2 SMNVEV, per germline (reference sequence). V was clipped by 3 bases and J by 6 bases, with 11 bases between them. The CDR3 DNA follows: TGTGCCAGCAGTTTCGTCGCAGGCTCTGAAGCTTTCTTT. This encodes CASSFVAGSEAFF.

The gene calls are TRBV14 and TRBJ1-1; D may be TRBD1 (6 bases). The germline CDR1 and CDR2 sequences are SGHDN and FVKESK. Trimming took 4 bases from V and 7 from J, leaving 16 bases between them. CDR3 length equals 14 residues. CDR3 protein: CASSLLGGQGEAFF. The CDR3 DNA is TGTGCCAGCAGCCTTCTGGGGGGGCAGGGTGAAGCTTTCTTT.

The rearrangement joins TRBV18 to TRBJ2-5; D perhaps matches TRBD1 (6 bases). V dropped 3 bases and J dropped 7 bases, with 15 bases sitting between them. CDR3 length equals 14 residues. CDR1 is KGHSH, CDR2 LQKENI, per germline. The CDR3 sequence is CASSPDSRGGTQYF. Here the CDR3 DNA reads TGTGCCAGCTCACCGGACTCCAGAGGGGGGACCCAGTACTTC.

V usage is TRBV5-8 and J usage is TRBJ1-1; the D gene is possibly TRBD1 (6 bases). This CDR3 is built from 13 residues. The V gene lost 4 bases and the J gene lost 8 bases, with 15 bases spanning the gap. Germline V gene data show CDR1 as SGHTS and CDR2 as YDEGEE. The CDR3 loop reads CASSVGRGDEAFF. CDR3 bases: TGTGCCAGCAGCGTCGGCAGGGGAGACGAAGCTTTCTTT.

This chain joins TRBV6-5 and TRBJ1-2, with 8 bases matching TRBD1. Looked up from germline, CDR1 is MNHEY and CDR2 is SVGAGI. The junction had 8 bases not matched to a gene; V was cut back by 3 bases and J by 2 bases. The CDR3 sequence is 16 residues long. The CDR3 DNA sequence: TGTGCCAGCAGTTATGACATAGGACAGGGAAACTATGGCTACACCTTC. The encoded protein is CASSYDIGQGNYGYTF.

V gene TRBV11-2 combines with J gene TRBJ1-2; D possibly corresponds to TRBD1 (6 bases). The CDR3 totals 14 residues. Germline V CDR1 and CDR2: SGHAT, FQNNGV. The germline V and J ends were trimmed by 5 bases and 2 bases, with 12 bases remaining between them. CDR3 DNA sequence: TGTGCCAGCAGCACACAGGGCTCCAACTATGGCTACACCTTC. Encoded protein: CASSTQGSNYGYTF.

The rearrangement links TRBV4-1 to TRBJ1-1; tentative D call: TRBD1 (6 bases). CDR3 size: 14 residues. Between the trimmed V and J ends, which lost 1 base and 4 bases, there was a span of 10 bases. Germline V lookup: CDR1 MGHRA, CDR2 YSYEKL. In nucleotides, the CDR3 is TGCGCCAGCAGCCAAGGGACAGCGACCACTGAAGCTTTCTTT. This codes for CASSQGTATTEAFF.

The chain links TRBV5-1 to TRBJ2-5; D possibly corresponds to TRBD1 (6 bases). The length of the CDR3 is 13 residues. The germline gives CDR1 SGHRS, CDR2 YFSETQ. The germline V and J ends were trimmed by 6 bases and 5 bases, with 14 bases remaining between them. DNA of the CDR3: TGCGCCAGCACCCCGGACAGTTTGGAGACCCAGTACTTC. Protein: CASTPDSLETQYF.

This rearrangement joins TRBV6-1 to TRBJ1-6; 7 bases are a match to TRBD1. Trimming cost V 0 bases and J 7 bases; bases outside gene matches: 6. Germline assignment: CDR1 MNHNS and CDR2 SASEGT. CDR3 length equals 16 residues. The CDR3 sequence is CASSEAGTAMNSPLHF. For the CDR3, the DNA is TGTGCCAGCAGTGAAGCAGGGACAGCTATGAATTCACCCCTCCACTTT.

This sequence joins TRBV28 and TRBJ1-3, with 10 bases that match TRBD1. V gave up 4 bases and J gave up 8 bases; unmatched junction bases: 11. The germline CDR1 and CDR2 sequences are MDHEN and SYDVKM. The CDR3 runs 16 residues. The CDR3 nucleotides read TGTGCCAGCAGTTCGGGACAGGGGAGTTTGGGGGACACCATATATTTT. Protein product: CASSSGQGSLGDTIYF.

CDR3 sequence reads: CASSLEKGSPLHF. The CDR3 DNA sequence: TGTGCCAGCAGCCTGGAAAAGGGCTCACCCCTCCACTTT. This chain connects TRBV7-2 to TRBJ1-6; D remains unclear. This CDR3 has 13 residues. V was clipped by 5 bases and J by 10 bases, with 12 bases between them. The germline V gene has CDR1 SGHTA and CDR2 FQGNSA.

The J gene is TRBJ1-6, the V gene TRBV18, with 9 bases matching TRBD1. Germline V gene sequence: CDR1 KGHSH, CDR2 LQKENI. The junction had 6 bases not matched to a gene; V was cut back by 6 bases and J by 9 bases. This CDR3 comprises 14 residues. The chain's CDR3 is CASSWDRDGSPLHF. The CDR3 DNA follows: TGTGCCAGCTCCTGGGACAGGGATGGTTCACCCCTCCACTTT.

The chain has TRBV10-1 and TRBJ1-2; tentatively, D is TRBD1 (5 bases). V gave up 0 bases and J gave up 4 bases, with 15 bases separating them. Germline V CDR1 and CDR2: WNHNN, SYGVQD (reference sequence). This CDR3 has 16 residues. CDR3 region: CASSESNWGGGYGYTF. CDR3 in DNA: TGCGCCAGCAGTGAGTCGAATTGGGGGGGTGGCTATGGCTACACCTTC.

V and J are TRBV2 and TRBJ2-3; TRBD2 matches at 15 bases. The CDR3 has 16 residues. J gave up 1 base and V 7 bases, and 3 bases lay outside the gene matches. Germline CDR1 reads SNHLY; CDR2 reads FYNNEI. CDR3 nucleotides: TGTGCCAGCACCGGGACTAGCGGGGGGCGCACAGATACGCAGTATTTT. The encoded protein is CASTGTSGGRTDTQYF.

The chain has TRBV28 and TRBJ1-5; 7 bases are a match to TRBD1. Germline values: CDR1 MDHEN, CDR2 SYDVKM. The CDR3 extends over 14 amino acids. The trim removed 5 bases at V and 5 bases at J, leaving 6 bases unmatched. CDR3 amino acids: CASSPGQVYQPQHF. CDR3 DNA sequence: TGTGCCAGCAGTCCAGGACAGGTTTATCAGCCCCAGCATTTT.

The chain employs TRBV5-6 and TRBJ1-6; possible D gene TRBD1, 5 bases. The CDR3 totals 15 residues. The ends were cut back, 4 bases at V and 10 bases at J, with 18 bases in the middle. The germline CDR1 and CDR2 sequences are SGHDT and YYEEEE. The CDR3 DNA reads TGTGCCAGCAGCCAACTGGACAACTTGAGGTCACCCCTCCACTTT. As protein: CASSQLDNLRSPLHF.

The rearrangement links TRBV9 to TRBJ1-3, with a tentative D call TRBD1 (5 bases). CDR1 is SGDLS and CDR2 is YYNGEE in the germline V gene. V was cut by 4 bases and J by 2 bases, with 7 bases left in between. The CDR3 is 13 amino acids. In DNA, the CDR3 is TGTGCCAGCAGCCGGGACGCTGGAAACACCATATATTTT. It yields the protein CASSRDAGNTIYF.

The V call is TRBV7-3, the J call TRBJ2-7, with a tentative D call TRBD1 (6 bases). CDR1 and CDR2 from the germline V gene are SGHTA and FQGTGA. The germline V and J ends were trimmed by 5 bases and 6 bases, with 14 bases remaining between them. There are 13 residues in the CDR3. CDR3 loop: CASSPEQGSEQYF. The CDR3 DNA follows: TGTGCCAGCAGCCCAGAACAGGGATCCGAGCAGTACTTC.

This clone was picked up one time. The chain is built from TRBV6-5 and TRBJ1-2; D unclear. Trimming shortened V by 6 bases and J by 0 bases, and 14 bases separated the two germline ends. CDR1 and CDR2 from the germline V gene are MNHEY and SVGAGI. There are 15 residues in the CDR3. Written as DNA, the CDR3 is TGTGCCAGCAGGGAGGGAACTGGGCCTAACTATGGCTACACCTTC. Amino acids: CASREGTGPNYGYTF.

J is TRBJ2-5 and V is TRBV30, with a tentative D call TRBD1 (6 bases). CDR1 is GTSNPN, CDR2 SVGIG, per germline (reference sequence). Trimming removed 2 bases from V and 4 bases from J, with 11 bases in between. There are 13 residues in the CDR3. CDR3 region: CAWSLGAVETQYF. CDR3 nucleotides: TGTGCCTGGAGTTTGGGGGCGGTAGAGACCCAGTACTTC.

The count of this clone is one. The rearrangement uses TRBV2 and TRBJ1-3; the D gene is possibly TRBD1 (5 bases). The CDR3 is made up of 14 amino acids. Germline V gene sequence: CDR1 SNHLY, CDR2 FYNNEI. Trimming cost V 5 bases and J 2 bases, with 10 bases left between them. In DNA form, the CDR3 reads TGTGCCAGCAGTTACAGCAGGGCTGGAAACACCATATATTTT. It codes for CASSYSRAGNTIYF. Looking up the rest from reference TRBV2 and TRBJ1-3 gives the full variable domain: EPEVTQTPSHQVTQMGQEVILRCVPISNHLYFYWYRQILGQKVEFLVSFYNNEISEKSEIFDDQFSVERPDGSNFTLKIRSTKLEDSAMYFCASSYSRAGNTIYFGEGSWLTVV.

J is TRBJ2-1 and V is TRBV7-2; D is unclear. This CDR3 is 15 amino acids long. CDR1 SGHTA and CDR2 FQGNSA come from the germline V gene. V lost 0 bases, J lost 2 bases, and 8 bases lay in between. The CDR3 here is CASSLAVGAYNEQFF. In DNA form, the CDR3 reads TGTGCCAGCAGCTTAGCAGTAGGAGCCTACAATGAGCAGTTCTTC.

The chain has TRBV23-1 and TRBJ2-3; 12 nucleotides line up with TRBD2. TRBV23-1 is an open reading frame, and its role is uncertain. The CDR3 is 21 amino acids. V was pared by 4 bases and J by 3 bases, with 20 bases of the junction left unmatched. CDR3 DNA: TGCGCCAGCAGTCGAAGGGCCGTTGGGCCTAGCGGGGGGGTCCAAACAGATACGCAGTATTTT. Amino acids: CASSRRAVGPSGGVQTDTQYF.

The J gene is TRBJ1-4, the V gene TRBV18; no reliable D call. There are 12 residues in the CDR3. Trimming stripped 2 bases from V and 8 bases from J, with 6 bases between. Germline CDR1 and CDR2: KGHSH and LQKENI. The CDR3 is CASSPSGEKLFF. The DNA of the CDR3 is TGTGCCAGCTCACCATCGGGAGAAAAACTGTTTTTT.

The V call is TRBV13, the J call TRBJ2-7; 8 bases are a match to TRBD2. The germline V gene encodes CDR1 PRHDT and CDR2 FYEKMQ (reference sequence). There are 18 residues in the CDR3. The V gene end was trimmed by 3 bases and the J gene end by 0 bases; junction bases not matched to a gene: 13. The CDR3 region is CASSFFTRVAGNSYEQYF. CDR3 nucleotides: TGTGCCAGCAGCTTCTTCACCCGAGTAGCGGGGAACTCCTACGAGCAGTACTTC.

This rearrangement joins TRBV10-2 to TRBJ1-6; weak D call: TRBD1 (6 bases). The V and J ends lost 3 bases and 4 bases respectively, with 13 bases between them. Germline CDR1 and CDR2: WSHSY and SAAADI. This CDR3 spans 16 amino acids. The CDR3 DNA is TGCGCCAGCAGTGAAAAGGAGGGGACATATAATTCACCCCTCCACTTT. This encodes CASSEKEGTYNSPLHF.

This chain uses TRBV18 with TRBJ1-6; D not certain. The CDR3 loop spans 11 amino acids. Germline V lookup: CDR1 KGHSH, CDR2 LQKENI. The germline V and J ends were trimmed by 3 bases and 14 bases, with 8 bases remaining between them. CDR3 protein: CASSPGLALHF. DNA of the CDR3: TGTGCCAGCTCACCGGGCTTGGCCCTCCACTTT.

The J gene is TRBJ1-3, the V gene TRBV11-2; the D is unclear. CDR3 length: 14 amino acids. Per the germline V gene, CDR1 is SGHAT and CDR2 is FQNNGV. Trimming removed 4 bases from V and 2 bases from J, with 9 bases in between. The CDR3 sequence: CASSSDSAGNTIYF. The DNA for the CDR3 is TGTGCCAGCAGCTCAGACTCGGCTGGAAACACCATATATTTT.

The V gene is TRBV27, the J gene TRBJ1-1, with TRBD1 matching over 7 bases. Germline trimming cut 1 base from V and 4 bases from J; bases unmatched to any gene: 6. CDR1 MNHEY and CDR2 SMNVEV come from the germline V gene (reference sequence). The CDR3 has 15 residues. CDR3 in amino acids: CASSLLQGGTTEAFF. CDR3 DNA sequence: TGTGCCAGCAGTTTATTGCAGGGGGGTACCACTGAAGCTTTCTTT.